This T cell receptor (beta chain) is drawn from a study of blood T cell repertoires in COVID-19. Whole-study context: Researchers got acute and convalescent COVID-19 samples from the United States, Italy and Spain. Sources were T cells, B-cell-depleted T cells, or PBMCs; the material itself was cDNA or gDNA.

With V trimmed by 4 bases and J by 10 bases, 13 bases remained unmatched. CDR3 size: 15 residues. Germline V gene sequence: CDR1 SGHNT, CDR2 YYREEE (reference sequence). Sequencing used immunoSEQ multiplex PCR; TCRdb keeps in-frame clones, though not all of them. The data hold over 25,000 clones, with 90% observed a single time. The source is a man between 70 and 80 years old with active or convalescent COVID-19. Sequenced sample: peripheral blood. This chain connects TRBV5-4 to TRBJ2-1; 8 positions agree with TRBD2. The CDR3 sequence: CASSQRGGPSSEQFF. CDR3 in DNA: TGTGCCAGCAGCCAACGGGGGGGCCCTTCGAGCGAGCAGTTCTTC.